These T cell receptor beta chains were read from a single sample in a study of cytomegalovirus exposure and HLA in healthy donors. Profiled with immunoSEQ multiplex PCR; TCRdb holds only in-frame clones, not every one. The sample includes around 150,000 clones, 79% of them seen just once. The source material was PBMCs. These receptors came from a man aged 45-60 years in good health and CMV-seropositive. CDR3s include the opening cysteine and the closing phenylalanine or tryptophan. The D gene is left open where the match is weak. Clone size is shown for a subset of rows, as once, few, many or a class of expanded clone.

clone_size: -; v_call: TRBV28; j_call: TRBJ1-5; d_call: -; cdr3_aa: CASRLGGNQPQHF; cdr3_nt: TGTGCCAGCAGGTTGGGGGGTAATCAGCCCCAGCATTTT
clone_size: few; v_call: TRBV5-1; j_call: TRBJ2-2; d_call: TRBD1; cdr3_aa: CASSLGRQGFDTGELFF; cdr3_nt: TGCGCCAGCAGCTTGGGGCGACAGGGTTTCGACACCGGGGAGCTGTTTTTT
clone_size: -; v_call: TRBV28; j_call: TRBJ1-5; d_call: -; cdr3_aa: CASSPETGHQPQHF; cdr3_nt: TGTGCCAGCAGCCCCGAAACGGGTCACCAGCCCCAGCATTTT
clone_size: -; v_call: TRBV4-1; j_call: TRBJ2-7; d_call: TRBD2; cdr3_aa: CASSQSKQAGARSYEQYF; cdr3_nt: TGCGCCAGCAGCCAATCTAAGCAAGCGGGAGCTAGATCCTACGAGCAGTACTTC
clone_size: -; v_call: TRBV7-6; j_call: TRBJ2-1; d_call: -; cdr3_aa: CASSALAGPEEQFF; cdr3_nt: TGTGCCAGCAGCGCCCTCGCAGGGCCGGAAGAGCAGTTCTTC
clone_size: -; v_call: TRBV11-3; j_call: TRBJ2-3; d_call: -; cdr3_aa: CASSLGAVAEGADTQYF; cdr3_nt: TGTGCCAGCAGCTTAGGTGCCGTAGCGGAGGGAGCAGATACGCAGTATTTT
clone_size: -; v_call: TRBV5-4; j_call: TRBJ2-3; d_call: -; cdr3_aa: CASSLDWTSTDTQYF; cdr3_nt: TGTGCCAGCAGCTTGGACTGGACTAGCACAGATACGCAGTATTTT
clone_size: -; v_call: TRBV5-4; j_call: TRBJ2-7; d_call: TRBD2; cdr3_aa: CASRSRDYYEDEQYF; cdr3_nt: TGTGCCAGCAGATCCCGGGACTATTACGAAGACGAGCAGTACTTC
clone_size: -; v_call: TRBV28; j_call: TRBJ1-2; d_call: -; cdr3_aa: CASSFREGRGNYGYTF; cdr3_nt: TGTGCCAGCAGTTTCCGGGAGGGCAGGGGCAACTATGGCTACACCTTC
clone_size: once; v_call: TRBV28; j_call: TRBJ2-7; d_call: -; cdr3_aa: CASSPPPGSREQYF; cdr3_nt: TGTGCCAGCAGTCCTCCTCCGGGTTCGAGGGAGCAGTACTTC
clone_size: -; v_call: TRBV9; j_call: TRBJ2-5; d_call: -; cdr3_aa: CASSVGQEETQYF; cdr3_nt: TGTGCCAGCAGCGTAGGGCAGGAAGAGACCCAGTACTTC
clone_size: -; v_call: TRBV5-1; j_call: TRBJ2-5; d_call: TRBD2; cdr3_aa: CASSAARREETQYF; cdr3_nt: TGCGCCAGCAGCGCCGCCCGGCGGGAGGAGACCCAGTACTTC
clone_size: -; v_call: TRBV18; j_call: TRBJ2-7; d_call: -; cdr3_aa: CASSPGLDYEQYF; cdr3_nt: TGTGCCAGCTCACCGGGACTCGACTACGAGCAGTACTTC
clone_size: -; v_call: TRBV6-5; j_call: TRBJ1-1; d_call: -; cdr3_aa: CASSYRFDTEAFF; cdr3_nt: TGTGCCAGCAGTTACCGGTTCGACACTGAAGCTTTCTTT
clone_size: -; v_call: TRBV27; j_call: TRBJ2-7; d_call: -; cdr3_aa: CASSFRGATYEQYF; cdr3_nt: TGTGCCAGCAGTTTCCGCGGCGCGACCTACGAGCAGTACTTC
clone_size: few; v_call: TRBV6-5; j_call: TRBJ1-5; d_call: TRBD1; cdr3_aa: CASRRRQGQPQHF; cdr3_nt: TGTGCCAGCAGGCGAAGACAGGGTCAGCCCCAGCATTTT
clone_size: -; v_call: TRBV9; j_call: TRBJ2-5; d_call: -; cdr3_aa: CASSVGEGGGMETQYF; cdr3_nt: TGTGCCAGCAGCGTAGGGGAGGGGGGTGGCATGGAGACCCAGTACTTC
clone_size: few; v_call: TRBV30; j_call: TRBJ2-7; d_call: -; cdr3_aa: CAWSAGTSYEQYF; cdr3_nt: TGTGCCTGGAGTGCCGGGACTTCCTACGAGCAGTACTTC
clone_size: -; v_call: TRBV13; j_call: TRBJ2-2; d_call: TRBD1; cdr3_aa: CASSSTGANTGELFF; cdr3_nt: TGTGCCAGCAGCTCGACAGGGGCGAACACCGGGGAGCTGTTTTTT
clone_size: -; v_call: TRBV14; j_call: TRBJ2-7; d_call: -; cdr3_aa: CASSQVVEVQYF; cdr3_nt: TGTGCCAGCAGCCAAGTCGTCGAGGTGCAGTACTTC
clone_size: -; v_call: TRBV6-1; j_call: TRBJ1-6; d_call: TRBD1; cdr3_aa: CASSEGTGGISPLHF; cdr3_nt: TGTGCCAGCAGTGAAGGTACAGGGGGGATTTCACCCCTCCACTTT
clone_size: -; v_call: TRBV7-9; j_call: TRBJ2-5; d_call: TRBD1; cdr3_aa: CASSYRDRETQYF; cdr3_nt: TGTGCCAGCAGCTACCGGGACAGAGAGACCCAGTACTTC
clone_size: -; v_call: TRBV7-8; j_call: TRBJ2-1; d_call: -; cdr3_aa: CASSPGVNEQFF; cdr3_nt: TGTGCCAGCAGCCCCGGGGTGAACGAGCAGTTCTTC
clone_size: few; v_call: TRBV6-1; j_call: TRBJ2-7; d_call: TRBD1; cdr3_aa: CASSFEGDRAYEQYF; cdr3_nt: TGTGCCAGCAGCTTTGAAGGGGACAGGGCCTACGAGCAGTACTTC
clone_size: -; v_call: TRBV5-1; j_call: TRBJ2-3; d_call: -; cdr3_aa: CASSLRGMGTDTQYF; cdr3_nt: TGCGCCAGCAGCTTGCGAGGGATGGGGACAGATACGCAGTATTTT
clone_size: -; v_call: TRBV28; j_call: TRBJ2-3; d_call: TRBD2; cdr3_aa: CASSWAGLASTDTQYF; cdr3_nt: TGTGCCAGCAGTTGGGCCGGACTAGCTAGCACAGATACGCAGTATTTT
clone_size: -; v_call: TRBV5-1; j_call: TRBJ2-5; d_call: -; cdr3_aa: CASSSFSVGQPQETQYF; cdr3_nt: TGCGCCAGCAGCTCTTTTTCCGTCGGACAGCCACAAGAGACCCAGTACTTC